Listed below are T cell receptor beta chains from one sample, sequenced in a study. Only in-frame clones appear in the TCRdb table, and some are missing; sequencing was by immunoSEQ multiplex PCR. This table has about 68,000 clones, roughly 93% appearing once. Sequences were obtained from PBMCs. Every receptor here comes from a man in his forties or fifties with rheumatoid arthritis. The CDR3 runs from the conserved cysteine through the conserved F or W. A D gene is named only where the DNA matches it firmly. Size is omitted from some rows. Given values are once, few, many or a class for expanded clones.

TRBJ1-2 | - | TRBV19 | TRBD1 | TGTGCGACTGGCAGGACAGGCCTGATCCTCTATGGCTACACCTTC | CATGRTGLILYGYTF
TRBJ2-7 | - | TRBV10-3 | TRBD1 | TGTGCCATCGCGTGGACAGGCTCCTACGAGCAGTACTTC | CAIAWTGSYEQYF
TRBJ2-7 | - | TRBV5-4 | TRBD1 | TGTGCCAGCAGCTTCCGGGCGCAGGGGGCTTACGAGCAGTACTTC | CASSFRAQGAYEQYF
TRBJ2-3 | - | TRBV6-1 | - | TGTGCCAGCAGTGAAGGAGGGATAGATACGCAGTATTTT | CASSEGGIDTQYF
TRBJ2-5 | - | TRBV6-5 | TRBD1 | TGTGCCAGCGATCCGGGACAGGGGGGGACCCAGTACTTC | CASDPGQGGTQYF
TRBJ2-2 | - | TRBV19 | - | TGTGCCAGTAGTATTAGTCTGGGCCCTACCACCGGGGAGCTGTTTTTT | CASSISLGPTTGELFF
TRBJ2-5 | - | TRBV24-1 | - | TGTGCCACCAGGGGGGGAGGTCAAAGAGACCTGGAGTACTTC | CATRGGGQRDLEYF
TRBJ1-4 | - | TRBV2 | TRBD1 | TGTGCCAGCATTAGGACAGGGGCCCGCTTGGGTAATGAAAAACTGTTTTTT | CASIRTGARLGNEKLFF
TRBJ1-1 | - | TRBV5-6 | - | TGTGCCAGCAGGCCAGGGGTCGGAAACACTGAAGCTTTCTTT | CASRPGVGNTEAFF
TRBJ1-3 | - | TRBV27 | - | TGTGCCAGCAGTTTGACAGGCCCTAGCTCTGGAAACACCATATATTTT | CASSLTGPSSGNTIYF
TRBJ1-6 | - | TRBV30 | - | TGTGCCTGGAGTCGTATTCCGGGACGTCCGAATTCACCCCTCCACTTT | CAWSRIPGRPNSPLHF
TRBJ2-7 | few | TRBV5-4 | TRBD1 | TGTGCCAGCAGCCGGGACAGGGTGTACGAGCAGTACTTC | CASSRDRVYEQYF
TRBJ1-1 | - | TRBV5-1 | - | TGCGCCAGCAGCCCGGGGCGCGGTGGCTCTGAAGCTTTCTTT | CASSPGRGGSEAFF
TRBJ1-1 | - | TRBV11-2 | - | TGTGCCAGCAGCCCAAATATGAACACTGAAGCTTTCTTT | CASSPNMNTEAFF
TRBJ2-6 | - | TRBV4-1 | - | TGCGCCAGCAGCCAAGATCAACTCAACGTCCTGACTTTC | CASSQDQLNVLTF
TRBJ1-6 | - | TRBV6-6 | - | TGTGCCAGCACCGATCCGGGCCGGGGATCCCTCCACTTT | CASTDPGRGSLHF
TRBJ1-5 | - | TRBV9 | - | TGTGCCAGCAGCCCCCGGGACGGCAGCAATCAGCCCCAGCATTTT | CASSPRDGSNQPQHF
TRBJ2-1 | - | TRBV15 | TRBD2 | TGTGCCACCAGCGTCCCTAGCGGGAGGGCCGTCGATGAGCAGTTCTTC | CATSVPSGRAVDEQFF